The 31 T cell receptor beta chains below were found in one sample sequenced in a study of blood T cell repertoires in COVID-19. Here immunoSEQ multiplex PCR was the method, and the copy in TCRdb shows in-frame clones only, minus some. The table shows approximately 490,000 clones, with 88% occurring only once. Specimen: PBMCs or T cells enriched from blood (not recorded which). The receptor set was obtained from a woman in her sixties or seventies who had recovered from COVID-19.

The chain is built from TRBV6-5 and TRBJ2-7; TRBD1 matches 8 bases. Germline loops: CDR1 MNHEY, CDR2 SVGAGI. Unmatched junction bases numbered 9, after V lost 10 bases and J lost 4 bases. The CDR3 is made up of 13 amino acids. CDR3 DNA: TGTGCCATCAAGGCAGGGGGCTCATACGAGCAGTACTTC. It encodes CAIKAGGSYEQYF.

CDR3 amino acids: CASSLTGLDTEAFF. In DNA form, the CDR3 reads TGCGCCAGCAGCTTGACAGGGTTGGACACTGAAGCTTTCTTT. The chain employs TRBV5-1 and TRBJ1-1, with a tentative D call TRBD1 (6 bases). The V gene's germline CDR1 is SGHRS and CDR2 YFSETQ. The CDR3 extends over 14 amino acids. The V gene lost 1 base and the J gene lost 3 bases, with 10 bases spanning the gap.

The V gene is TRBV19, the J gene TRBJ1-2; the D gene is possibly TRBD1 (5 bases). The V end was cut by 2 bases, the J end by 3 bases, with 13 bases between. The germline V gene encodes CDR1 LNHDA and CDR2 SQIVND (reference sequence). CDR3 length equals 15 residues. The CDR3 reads CASSITAGGDYGYTF. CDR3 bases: TGTGCCAGTAGTATAACGGCAGGAGGGGACTATGGCTACACCTTC. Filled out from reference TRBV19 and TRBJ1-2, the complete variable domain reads DGGITQSPKYLFRKEGQNVTLSCEQNLNHDAMYWYRQDPGQGLRLIYYSQIVNDFQKGDIAEGYSVSREKKESFPLTVTSAQKNPTAFYLCASSITAGGDYGYTFGSGTRLTVV.

The CDR3 bases are TGTGCCAGCAGCTTGTTTGGGGGCCTGAGCTCCTACAATGAGCAGTTCTTC. Protein sequence: CASSLFGGLSSYNEQFF. The chain employs TRBV5-4 and TRBJ2-1; possible D gene TRBD1, 6 bases. The V and J ends lost 1 base and 0 bases respectively, with 14 bases between them. The CDR3 is 17 amino acids. Germline CDR1 and CDR2: SGHNT and YYREEE (reference sequence).

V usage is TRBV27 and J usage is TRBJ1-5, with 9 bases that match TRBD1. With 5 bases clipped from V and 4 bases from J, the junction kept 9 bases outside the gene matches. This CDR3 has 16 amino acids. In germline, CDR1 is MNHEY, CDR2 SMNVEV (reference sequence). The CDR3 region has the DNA TGTGCCAGCAGTCTACCGGGACAGGGCCAGAATCAGCCCCAGCATTTT. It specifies CASSLPGQGQNQPQHF.

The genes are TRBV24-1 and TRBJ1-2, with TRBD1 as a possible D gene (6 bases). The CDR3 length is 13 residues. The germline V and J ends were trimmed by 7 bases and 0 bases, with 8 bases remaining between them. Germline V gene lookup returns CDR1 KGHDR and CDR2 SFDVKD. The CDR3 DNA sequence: TGTGCCACCAGCTCAGGGGCTAACTATGGCTACACCTTC. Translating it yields CATSSGANYGYTF.

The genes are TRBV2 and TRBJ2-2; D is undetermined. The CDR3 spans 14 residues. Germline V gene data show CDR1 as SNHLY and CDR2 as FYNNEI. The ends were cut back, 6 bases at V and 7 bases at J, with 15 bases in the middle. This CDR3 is CASSAQAIGGELFF. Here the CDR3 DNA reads TGTGCCAGCAGCGCCCAAGCGATCGGCGGGGAGCTGTTTTTT.

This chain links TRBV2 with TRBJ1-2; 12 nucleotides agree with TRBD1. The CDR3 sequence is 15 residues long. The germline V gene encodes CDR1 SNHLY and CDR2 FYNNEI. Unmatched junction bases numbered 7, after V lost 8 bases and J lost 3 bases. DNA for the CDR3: TGTGCCAGCCGGGACAGGGGGCGGAACGACTATGGCTACACCTTC. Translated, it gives CASRDRGRNDYGYTF.

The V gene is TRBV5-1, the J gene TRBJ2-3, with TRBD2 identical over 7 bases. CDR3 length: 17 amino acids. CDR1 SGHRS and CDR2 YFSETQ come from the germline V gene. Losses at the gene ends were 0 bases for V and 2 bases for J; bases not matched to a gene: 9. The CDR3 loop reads CASSLGSSGYFTDTQYF. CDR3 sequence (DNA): TGCGCCAGCAGCTTGGGGTCTAGCGGATACTTCACAGATACGCAGTATTTT.

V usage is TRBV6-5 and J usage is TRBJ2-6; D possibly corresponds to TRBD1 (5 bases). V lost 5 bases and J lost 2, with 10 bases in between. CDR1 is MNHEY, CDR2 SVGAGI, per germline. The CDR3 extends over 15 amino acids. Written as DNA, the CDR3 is TGTGCCAGCAGTCCGACAGACCCTGGGGCCAACGTCCTGACTTTC. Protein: CASSPTDPGANVLTF.

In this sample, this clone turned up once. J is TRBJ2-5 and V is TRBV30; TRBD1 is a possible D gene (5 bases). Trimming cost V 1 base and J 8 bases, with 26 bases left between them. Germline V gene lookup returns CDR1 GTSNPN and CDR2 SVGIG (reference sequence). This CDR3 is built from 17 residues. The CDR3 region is CAWSGTTSNRFGGTQYF. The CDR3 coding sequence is TGTGCCTGGAGTGGAACCACTTCTAACAGGTTTGGCGGAACCCAGTACTTC.

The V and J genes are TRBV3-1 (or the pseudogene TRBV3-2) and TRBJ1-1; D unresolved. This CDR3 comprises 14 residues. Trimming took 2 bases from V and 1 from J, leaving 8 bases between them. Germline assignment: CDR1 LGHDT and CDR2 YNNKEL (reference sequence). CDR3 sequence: CASSQYTGNTEAFF. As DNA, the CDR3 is TGTGCCAGCAGCCAATATACGGGGAACACTGAAGCTTTCTTT.

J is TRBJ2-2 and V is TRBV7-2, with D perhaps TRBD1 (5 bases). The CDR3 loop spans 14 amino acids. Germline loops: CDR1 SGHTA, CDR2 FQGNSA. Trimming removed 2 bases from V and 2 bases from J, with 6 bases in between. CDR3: CASSLQGNTGELFF. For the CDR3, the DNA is TGTGCCAGCAGCTTACAGGGCAACACCGGGGAGCTGTTTTTT.

The CDR3 nucleotides read TGTGCCAGCAGCCCCAAACTAGCGGGGGGGCGAGATACGCAGTATTTT. This translates into CASSPKLAGGRDTQYF. This chain uses TRBV3-1 (or the pseudogene TRBV3-2) with TRBJ2-3, with TRBD2 matching 13 bases. The CDR3 contains 16 residues. V lost 4 bases to trimming and J lost 5 bases; unmatched junction nucleotides: 6. Germline V gene data show CDR1 as LGHDT and CDR2 as YNNKEL (reference sequence).

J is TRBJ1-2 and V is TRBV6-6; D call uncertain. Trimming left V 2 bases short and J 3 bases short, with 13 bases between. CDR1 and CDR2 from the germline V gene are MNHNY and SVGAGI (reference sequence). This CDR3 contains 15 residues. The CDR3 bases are TGTGCCAGCAGTTACGGAATAGCGGCGGACTATGGCTACACCTTC. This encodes CASSYGIAADYGYTF.

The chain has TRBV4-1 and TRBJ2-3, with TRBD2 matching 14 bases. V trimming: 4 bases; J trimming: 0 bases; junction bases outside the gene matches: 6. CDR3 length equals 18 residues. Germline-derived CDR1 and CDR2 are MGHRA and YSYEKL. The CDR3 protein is CASSPRLAGGLSTDTQYF. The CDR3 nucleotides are TGCGCCAGCAGCCCCCGACTAGCGGGGGGGCTGAGCACAGATACGCAGTATTTT.

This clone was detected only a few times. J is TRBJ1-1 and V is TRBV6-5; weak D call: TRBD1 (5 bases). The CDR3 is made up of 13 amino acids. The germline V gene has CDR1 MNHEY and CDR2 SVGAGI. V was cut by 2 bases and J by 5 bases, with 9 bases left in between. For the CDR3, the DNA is TGTGCCAGCAGTTACACTCGGGGGACTGAAGCTTTCTTT. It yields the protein CASSYTRGTEAFF.

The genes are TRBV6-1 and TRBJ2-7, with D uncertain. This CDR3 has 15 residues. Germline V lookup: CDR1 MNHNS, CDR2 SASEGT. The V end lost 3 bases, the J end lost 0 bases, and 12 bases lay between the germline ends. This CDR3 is CASSEGSISSYEQYV. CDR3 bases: TGTGCCAGCAGTGAGGGCAGCATTAGCTCCTACGAGCAGTACGTC.

DNA of the CDR3: TGTGCCAGCAGTGAAGGGGGCAGGGCAATCGTC. It is translated as CASSEGGRAIV. The rearrangement links TRBV6-1 to TRBJ2-7, with D maybe TRBD1 (5 bases). Germline V lookup: CDR1 MNHNS, CDR2 SASEGT. This CDR3 is 11 amino acids long.

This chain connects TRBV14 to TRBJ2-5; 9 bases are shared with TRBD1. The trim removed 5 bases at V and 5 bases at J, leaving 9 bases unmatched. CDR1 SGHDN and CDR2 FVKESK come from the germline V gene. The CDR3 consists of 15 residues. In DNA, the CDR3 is TGTGCCAGCAGCGGACGGGACAGGGAAAGGGAGACCCAGTACTTC. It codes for CASSGRDRERETQYF. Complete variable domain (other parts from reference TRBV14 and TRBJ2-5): EAGVTQFPSHSVIEKGQTVTLRCDPISGHDNLYWYRRVMGKEIKFLLHFVKESKQDESGMPNNRFLAERTGGTYSTLKVQPAELEDSGVYFCASSGRDRERETQYFGPGTRLLVL.

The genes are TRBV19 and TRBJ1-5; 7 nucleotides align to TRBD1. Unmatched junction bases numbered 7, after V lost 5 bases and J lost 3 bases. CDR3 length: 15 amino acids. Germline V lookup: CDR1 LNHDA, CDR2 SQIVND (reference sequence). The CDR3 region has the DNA TGTGCCAGTAGTCGTACAGGGGCGGACAATCAGCCCCAGCATTTT. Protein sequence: CASSRTGADNQPQHF. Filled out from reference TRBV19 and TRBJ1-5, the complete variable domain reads DGGITQSPKYLFRKEGQNVTLSCEQNLNHDAMYWYRQDPGQGLRLIYYSQIVNDFQKGDIAEGYSVSREKKESFPLTVTSAQKNPTAFYLCASSRTGADNQPQHFGDGTRLSIL.

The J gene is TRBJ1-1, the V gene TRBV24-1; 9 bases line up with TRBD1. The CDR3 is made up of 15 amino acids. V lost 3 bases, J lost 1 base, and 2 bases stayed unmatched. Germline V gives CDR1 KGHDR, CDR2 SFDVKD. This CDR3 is CATSDPDRGNTEAFF. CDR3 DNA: TGTGCCACCAGTGATCCGGACAGGGGGAACACTGAAGCTTTCTTT.

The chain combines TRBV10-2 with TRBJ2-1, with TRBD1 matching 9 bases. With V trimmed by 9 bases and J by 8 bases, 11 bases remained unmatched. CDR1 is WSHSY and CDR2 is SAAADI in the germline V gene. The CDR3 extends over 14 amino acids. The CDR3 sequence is CASSGTGYFDEQFF. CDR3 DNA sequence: TGCGCCAGTTCCGGGACAGGGTACTTCGATGAGCAGTTCTTC.

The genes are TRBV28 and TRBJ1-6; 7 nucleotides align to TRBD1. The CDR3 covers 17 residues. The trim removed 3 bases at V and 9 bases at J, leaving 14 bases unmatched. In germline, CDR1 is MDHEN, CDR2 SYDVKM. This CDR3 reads CASSFQGDRVRASPLHF. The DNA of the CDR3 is TGTGCCAGCAGTTTTCAGGGCGACAGGGTCAGAGCTTCACCCCTCCACTTT.

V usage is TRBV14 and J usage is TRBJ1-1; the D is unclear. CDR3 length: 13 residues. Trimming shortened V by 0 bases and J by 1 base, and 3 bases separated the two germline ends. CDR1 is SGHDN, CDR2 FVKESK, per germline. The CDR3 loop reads CASSQDQNTEAFF. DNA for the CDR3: TGTGCCAGCAGCCAAGATCAGAACACTGAAGCTTTCTTT.

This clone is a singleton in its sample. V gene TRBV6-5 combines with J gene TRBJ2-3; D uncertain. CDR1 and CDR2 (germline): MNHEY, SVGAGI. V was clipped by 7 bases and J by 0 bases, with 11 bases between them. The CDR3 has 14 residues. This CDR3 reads CASNWAPSTDTQYF. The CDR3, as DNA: TGTGCCAGCAATTGGGCACCCAGCACAGATACGCAGTATTTT.

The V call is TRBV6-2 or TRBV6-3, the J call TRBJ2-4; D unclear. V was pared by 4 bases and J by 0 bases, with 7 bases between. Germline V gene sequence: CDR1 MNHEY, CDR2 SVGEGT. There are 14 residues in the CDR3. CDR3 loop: CASSSPVAKNIQYF. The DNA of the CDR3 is TGTGCCAGCAGTTCGCCGGTAGCCAAAAACATTCAGTACTTC.

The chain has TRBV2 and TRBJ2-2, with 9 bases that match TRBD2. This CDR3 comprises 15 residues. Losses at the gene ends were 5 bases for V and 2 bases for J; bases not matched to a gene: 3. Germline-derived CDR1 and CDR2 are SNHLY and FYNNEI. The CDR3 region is CASSPGTSNTGELFF. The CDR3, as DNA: TGTGCCAGCAGTCCCGGGACTAGCAACACCGGGGAGCTGTTTTTT.

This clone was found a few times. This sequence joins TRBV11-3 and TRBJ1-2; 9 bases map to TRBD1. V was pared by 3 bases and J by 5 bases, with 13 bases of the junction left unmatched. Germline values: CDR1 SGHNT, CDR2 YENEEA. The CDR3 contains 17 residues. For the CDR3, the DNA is TGTGCCAGCAGCTTCACCGGGACAGGGTTTTCGATTTATGGCTACACCTTC. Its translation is CASSFTGTGFSIYGYTF. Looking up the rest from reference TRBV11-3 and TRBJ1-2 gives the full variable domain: EAGVVQSPRYKIIEKKQPVAFWCNPISGHNTLYWYLQNLGQGPELLIRYENEEAVDDSQLPKDRFSAERLKGVDSTLKIQPAELGDSAVYLCASSFTGTGFSIYGYTFGSGTRLTVV.

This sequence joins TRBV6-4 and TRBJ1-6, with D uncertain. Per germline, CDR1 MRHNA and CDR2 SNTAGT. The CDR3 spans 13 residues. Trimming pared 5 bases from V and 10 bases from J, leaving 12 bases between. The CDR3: CASSSGVGSPLHF. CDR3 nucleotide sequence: TGTGCCAGCAGTTCCGGGGTGGGCTCACCCCTCCACTTT.

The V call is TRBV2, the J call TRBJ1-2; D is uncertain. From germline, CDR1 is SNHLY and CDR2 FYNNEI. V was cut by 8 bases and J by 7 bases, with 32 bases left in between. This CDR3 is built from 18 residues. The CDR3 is CASLSSKGLPSGSSGYTF. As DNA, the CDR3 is TGTGCCAGCCTCTCGTCCAAGGGTCTACCTTCGGGGAGTAGTGGCTACACCTTC.